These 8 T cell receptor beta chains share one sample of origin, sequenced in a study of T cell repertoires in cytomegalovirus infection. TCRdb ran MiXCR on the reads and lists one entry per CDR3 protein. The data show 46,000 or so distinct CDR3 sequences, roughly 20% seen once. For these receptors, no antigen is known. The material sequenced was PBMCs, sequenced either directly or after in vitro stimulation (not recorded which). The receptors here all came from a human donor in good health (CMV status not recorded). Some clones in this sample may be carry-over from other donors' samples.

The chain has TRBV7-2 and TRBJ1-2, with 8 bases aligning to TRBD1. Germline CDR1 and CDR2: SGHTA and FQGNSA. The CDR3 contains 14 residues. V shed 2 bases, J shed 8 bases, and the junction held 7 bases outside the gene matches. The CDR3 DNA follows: TGTGCCAGCAGCTTATGGGACAGGAGTAGAGGCTACACCTTC. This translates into CASSLWDRSRGYTF.

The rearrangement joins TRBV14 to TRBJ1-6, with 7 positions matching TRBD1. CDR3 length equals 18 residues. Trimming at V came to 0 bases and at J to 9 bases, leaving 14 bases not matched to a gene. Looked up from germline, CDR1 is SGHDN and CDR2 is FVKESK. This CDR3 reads CASSQDFHQQGFSSPLHF. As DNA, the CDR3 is TGTGCCAGCAGCCAAGATTTCCACCAACAGGGGTTTAGTTCACCCCTCCACTTT.

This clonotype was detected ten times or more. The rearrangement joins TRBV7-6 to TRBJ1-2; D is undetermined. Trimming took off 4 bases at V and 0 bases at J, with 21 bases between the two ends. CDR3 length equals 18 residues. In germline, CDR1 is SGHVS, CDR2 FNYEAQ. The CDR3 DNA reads TGTGCCAGCAGCTCTTTTAGCTGGGCGACAAGGTCTAACTATGGCTACACCTTC. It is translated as CASSSFSWATRSNYGYTF.

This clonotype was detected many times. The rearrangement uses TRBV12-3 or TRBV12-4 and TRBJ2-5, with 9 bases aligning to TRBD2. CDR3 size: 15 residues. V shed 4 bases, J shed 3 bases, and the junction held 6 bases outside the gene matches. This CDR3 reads CASSYLSSGEETQYF. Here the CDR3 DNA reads TGTGCCAGCAGTTACCTCTCTAGCGGGGAAGAGACCCAGTACTTC.

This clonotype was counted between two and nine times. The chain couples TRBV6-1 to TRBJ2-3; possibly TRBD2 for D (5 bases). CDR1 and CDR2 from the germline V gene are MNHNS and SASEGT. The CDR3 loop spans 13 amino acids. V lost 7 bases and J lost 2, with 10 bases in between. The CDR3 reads CASKRGNTDTQYF. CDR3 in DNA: TGTGCCAGCAAACGGGGAAACACAGATACGCAGTATTTT.

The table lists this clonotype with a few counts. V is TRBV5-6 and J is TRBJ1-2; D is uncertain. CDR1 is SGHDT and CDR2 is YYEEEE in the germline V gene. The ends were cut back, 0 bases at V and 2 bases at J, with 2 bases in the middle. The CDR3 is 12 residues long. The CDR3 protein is CASSLGNYGYTF. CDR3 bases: TGTGCCAGCAGCTTGGGGAACTATGGCTACACCTTC.

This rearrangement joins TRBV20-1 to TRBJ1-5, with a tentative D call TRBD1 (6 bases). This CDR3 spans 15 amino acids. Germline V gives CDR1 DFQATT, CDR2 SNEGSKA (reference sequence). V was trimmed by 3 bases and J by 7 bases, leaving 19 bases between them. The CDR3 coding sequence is TGCAGTGCTAGGGGAAGGGGGGGGTCGGGGCAGCCCCAGCATTTT. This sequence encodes CSARGRGGSGQPQHF.

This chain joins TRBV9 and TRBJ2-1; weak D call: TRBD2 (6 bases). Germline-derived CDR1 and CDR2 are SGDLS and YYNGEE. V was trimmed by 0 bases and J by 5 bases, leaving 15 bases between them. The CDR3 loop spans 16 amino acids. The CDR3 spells CASSVAPPTGDNEQFF. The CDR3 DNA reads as TGTGCCAGCAGCGTAGCCCCACCAACGGGGGACAATGAGCAGTTCTTC.